This TCR beta chain was identified in a study of T-cell memory formation after mild COVID-19. Study overall: Largely donor-specific TCR clusters were found. Study-wide points: Contracting clones from day 15 to 85 had balanced CD4/CD8; later expanders favoured CD4+. Memory cells collected pre-infection included some clones that later responded, suggesting cross-reactive memory joined.

Constant-segment primers served in 5'RACE that generated TCR alpha and TCR beta cDNA libraries bearing sample barcodes and UMIs. TCRdb reprocessed the 5' RACE reads via MiXCR and lists one record per CDR3 protein. Here the sample spans around 190,000 distinct CDR3 sequences, approximately 18% being singletons. The V end lost 8 bases, the J end lost 4 bases, and 12 bases lay between the germline ends. Germline V lookup: CDR1 SNHLY, CDR2 FYNNEI. This CDR3 has 12 residues. This clonotype appeared a few times. What it recognizes is unknown. This receptor was obtained from a man in his late teens or twenties who had mild COVID-19 (a few samples of this study predate the infection). Cell type and time point are not known. Sequences were obtained from PBMCs or a T cell subset sorted from them (not recorded which). The V call is TRBV2, the J call TRBJ2-7; either TRBD1 or TRBD2 may fit D (5 bases each). For the CDR3, the DNA is TGTGCCAGCGGAGGACATCCTTACGAGCAGTACTTC. Translating it yields CASGGHPYEQYF.